Listed here is a single TCR beta chain. This sample is drawn from a study of shared clonotypes between healthy human individuals. In the study overall: Three plates each covered CD4 naive and memory; CD8 naive two, CD8 memory one.

Participating donors were healthy, HIV-negative adults free of recent acute infections or vaccinations. Deletions cut 2 bases from V and 7 bases from J, with 17 bases between. The length of the CDR3 is 16 residues. Germline CDR1 ENHRY, CDR2 SYGVKD. In the source study's methods: In the immunoSEQ data, sequences were junction-only and lacked quality scores, so filtering differed. Profiled with immunoSEQ multiplex PCR; TCRdb holds only in-frame clones, not every one. V, J and clone size are those of that table, while D and trimming were read from the DNA. The sample consists of about 980,000 clones, approximately 76% of them appearing once.

The rearrangement uses TRBV10-3 and TRBJ2-2, with D possibly matching TRBD1 (5 bases). What was sequenced was memory CD4+ T cells sorted from blood. Subset indicated: CD45RA-negative fraction. The TCR was taken from a man younger than 35 in good health. The CDR3 is CAISEMIGSTGGELFF. DNA for the CDR3: TGTGCCATCAGTGAGATGATTGGTTCAACAGGCGGGGAGCTGTTTTTT.